This TCR beta chain was recovered during a study of blood T cell repertoires in COVID-19. The germline V gene encodes CDR1 KGHDR and CDR2 SFDVKD. This CDR3 region has 13 residues. Trimming took 9 bases from V and 9 from J, leaving 17 bases between them. Clones were read by immunoSEQ multiplex PCR, and TCRdb kept only the in-frame ones, dropping some. Of over 300,000 clones in the sample, 80% to 90% are singletons; the top ten hold approximately 1.2%. The sequencing input was peripheral blood. This clonotype was sampled from a woman aged 45 to 65 with acute or convalescent COVID-19. The chain joins TRBV24-1 to TRBJ1-5; possibly TRBD1 for D (5 bases). The CDR3: CATAGGGDMPQHF. CDR3 bases: TGTGCCACCGCGGGGGGGGGTGATATGCCCCAGCATTTT.